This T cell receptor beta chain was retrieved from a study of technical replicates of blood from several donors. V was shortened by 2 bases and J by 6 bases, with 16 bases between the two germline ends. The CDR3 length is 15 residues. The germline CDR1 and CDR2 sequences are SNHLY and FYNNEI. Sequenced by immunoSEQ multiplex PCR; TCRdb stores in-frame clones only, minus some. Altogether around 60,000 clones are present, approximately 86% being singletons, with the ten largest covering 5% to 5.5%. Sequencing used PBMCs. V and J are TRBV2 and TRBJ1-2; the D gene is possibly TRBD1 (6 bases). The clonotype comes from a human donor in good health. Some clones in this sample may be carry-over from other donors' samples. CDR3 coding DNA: TGTGCCAGCAGTGAAATGGGGGCGGTAATTAATGGCTACACCTTC. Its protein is CASSEMGAVINGYTF. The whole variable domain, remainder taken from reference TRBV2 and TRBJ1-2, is EPEVTQTPSHQVTQMGQEVILRCVPISNHLYFYWYRQILGQKVEFLVSFYNNEISEKSEIFDDQFSVERPDGSNFTLKIRSTKLEDSAMYFCASSEMGAVINGYTFGSGTRLTVV.